The clone carrying this T cell receptor (beta chain) showed up many times. This entry comes from a study of tumor-infiltrating lymphocytes in primary liver carcinoma. This CDR3 contains 14 residues. Trimming removed 2 bases from V and 2 bases from J, with 10 bases in between. Looked up from germline, CDR1 is SGHRS and CDR2 is YFSETQ. Unsorted bulk tissue (roughly 19-31 mg) underwent RNA and DNA co-extraction. Sampling of each tumor involved five separate regions. Over 75% of the cells were viable tumor cells in every tumor sample. With a constant-region primer, TCR beta cDNA was made from 450 to 650 ng of total RNA. Three-round nested multiplex PCR performed with slightly modified ARM-PCR produced the TCR beta libraries. It was with TRBV1-TRBV30 forward primers and a C-beta reverse primer that the first two PCR rounds were run, at around 9 cycles each. TCRdb called the multiplex PCR reads again in MiXCR, with one record for every CDR3 protein. The table records roughly 190,000 distinct CDR3 sequences, around 85% of them present only once.

Specimen: tumor tissue from primary liver carcinoma. This chain connects TRBV5-1 to TRBJ2-5, with a possible D match to TRBD1 (6 bases). This TCR was recovered from a man between 35 and 55 years old with primary liver carcinoma and hepatitis B virus infection. The CDR3 DNA follows: TGCGCCAGCAGCTTATCAGGGGCTCAAGAGACCCAGTACTTC. Translating gives CASSLSGAQETQYF.